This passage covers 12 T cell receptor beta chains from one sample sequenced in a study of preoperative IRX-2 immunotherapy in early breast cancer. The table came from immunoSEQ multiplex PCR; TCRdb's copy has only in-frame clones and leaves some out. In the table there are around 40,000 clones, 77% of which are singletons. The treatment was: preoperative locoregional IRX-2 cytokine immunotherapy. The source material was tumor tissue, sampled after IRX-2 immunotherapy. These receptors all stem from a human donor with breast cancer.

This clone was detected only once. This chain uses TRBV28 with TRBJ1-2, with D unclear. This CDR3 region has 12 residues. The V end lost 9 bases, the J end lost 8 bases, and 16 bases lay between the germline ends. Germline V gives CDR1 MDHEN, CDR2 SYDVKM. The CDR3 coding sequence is TGTGCCAGTACCGGTAGGGTGGGAGGCTACACCTTC. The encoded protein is CASTGRVGGYTF.

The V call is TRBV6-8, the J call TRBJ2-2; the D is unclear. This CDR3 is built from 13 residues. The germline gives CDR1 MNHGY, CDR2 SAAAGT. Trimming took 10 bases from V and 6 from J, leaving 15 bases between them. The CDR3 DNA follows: TGTGCCATCCGCGGCGATTTGGCCGGGGAGCTGTTTTTT. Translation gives CAIRGDLAGELFF.

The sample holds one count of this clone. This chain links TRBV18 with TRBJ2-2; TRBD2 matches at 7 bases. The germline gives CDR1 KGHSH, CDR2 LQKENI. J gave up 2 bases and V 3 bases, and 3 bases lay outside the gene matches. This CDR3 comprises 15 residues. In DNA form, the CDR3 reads TGTGCCAGCTCACCGGGAGGGGCCAACACCGGGGAGCTGTTTTTT. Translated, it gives CASSPGGANTGELFF.

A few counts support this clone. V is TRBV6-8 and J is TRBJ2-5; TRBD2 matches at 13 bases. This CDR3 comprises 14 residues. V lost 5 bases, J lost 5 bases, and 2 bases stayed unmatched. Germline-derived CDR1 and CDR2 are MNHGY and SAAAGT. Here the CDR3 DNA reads TGTGCCAGCAGTGGGACTAGCGGGATCGAGACCCAGTACTTC. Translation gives CASSGTSGIETQYF.

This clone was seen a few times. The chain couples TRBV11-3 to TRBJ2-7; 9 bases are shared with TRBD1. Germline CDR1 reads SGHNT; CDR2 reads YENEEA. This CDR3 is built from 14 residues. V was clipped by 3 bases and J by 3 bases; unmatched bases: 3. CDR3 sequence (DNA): TGTGCCAGCAGCTTCGGGACAGGGCTCTACGAGCAGTACTTC. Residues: CASSFGTGLYEQYF.

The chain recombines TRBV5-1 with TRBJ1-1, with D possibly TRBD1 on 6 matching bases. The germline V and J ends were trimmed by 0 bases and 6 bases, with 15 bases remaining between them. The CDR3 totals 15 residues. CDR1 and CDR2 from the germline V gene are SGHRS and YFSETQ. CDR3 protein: CASSLEGTRSAEAFF. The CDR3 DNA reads TGCGCCAGCAGCTTGGAGGGGACACGGTCCGCTGAAGCTTTCTTT.

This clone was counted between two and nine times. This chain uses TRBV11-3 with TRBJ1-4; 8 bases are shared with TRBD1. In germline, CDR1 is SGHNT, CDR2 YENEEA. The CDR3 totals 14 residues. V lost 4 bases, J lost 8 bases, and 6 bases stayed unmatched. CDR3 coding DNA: TGTGCCAGCAGCTGGACAGGGACGGGCGAAAAACTGTTTTTT. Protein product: CASSWTGTGEKLFF.

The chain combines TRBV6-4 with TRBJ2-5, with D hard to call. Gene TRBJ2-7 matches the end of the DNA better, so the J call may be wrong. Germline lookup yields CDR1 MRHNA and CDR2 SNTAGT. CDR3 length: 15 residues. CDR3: CASRETVHAPYEQYF. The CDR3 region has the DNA TGTGCCAGCAGAGAGACGGTCCACGCCCCTTACGAGCAGTACTTC.

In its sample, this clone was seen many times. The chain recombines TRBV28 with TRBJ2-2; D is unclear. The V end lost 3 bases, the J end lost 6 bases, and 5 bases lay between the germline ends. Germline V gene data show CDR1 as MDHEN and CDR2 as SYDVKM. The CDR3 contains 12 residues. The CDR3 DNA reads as TGTGCCAGCAGTTTGATCCCCGGGGAGCTGTTTTTT. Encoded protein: CASSLIPGELFF.

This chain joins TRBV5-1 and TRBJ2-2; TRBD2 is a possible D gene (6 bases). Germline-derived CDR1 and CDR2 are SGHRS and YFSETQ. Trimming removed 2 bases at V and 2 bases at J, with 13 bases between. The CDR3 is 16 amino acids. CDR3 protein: CASSFGGSVNTGELFF. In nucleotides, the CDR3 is TGCGCCAGCAGCTTCGGGGGTAGCGTTAACACCGGGGAGCTGTTTTTT.

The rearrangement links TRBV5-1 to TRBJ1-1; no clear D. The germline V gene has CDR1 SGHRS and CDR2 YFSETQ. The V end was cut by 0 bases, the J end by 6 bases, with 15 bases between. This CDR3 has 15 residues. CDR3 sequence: CASSLEGSIGSEAFF. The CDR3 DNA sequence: TGCGCCAGCAGCTTGGAAGGAAGTATTGGGTCTGAAGCTTTCTTT. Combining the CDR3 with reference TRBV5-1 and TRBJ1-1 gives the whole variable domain KAGVTQTPRYLIKTRGQQVTLSCSPISGHRSVSWYQQTPGQGLQFLFEYFSETQRNKGNFPGRFSGRQFSNSRSEMNVSTLELGDSALYLCASSLEGSIGSEAFFGQGTRLTVV.

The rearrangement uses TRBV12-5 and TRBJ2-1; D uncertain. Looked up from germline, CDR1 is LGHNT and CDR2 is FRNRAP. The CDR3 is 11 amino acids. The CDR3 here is CASTGEVEQFF. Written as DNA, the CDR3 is TGTGCCAGCACCGGCGAGGTTGAGCAGTTCTTC.